This T cell receptor (beta chain) was captured in a study of shared clonotypes between healthy human individuals. Some clones are missing from TCRdb's copy, which holds only in-frame ones; the method was immunoSEQ multiplex PCR. The sample records roughly 1,000,000 clones, 75% to 85% being singletons. Germline V gene lookup returns CDR1 SEHNR and CDR2 FQNEAQ (reference sequence). V gave up 1 base and J gave up 5 bases, with 6 bases separating them. CDR3 length: 13 residues. The source of this sequence is a man younger than 30 in good health. Some clones in this sample may be carry-over from other donors' samples. Sequencing was carried out using memory CD4+ T cells from PBMCs. The subset here: CD45RA-negative fraction. The chain joins TRBV7-9 to TRBJ1-5; D not certain. The CDR3 protein is CASSLGADQPQHF. The CDR3, as DNA: TGTGCCAGCAGCTTAGGGGCCGATCAGCCCCAGCATTTT.